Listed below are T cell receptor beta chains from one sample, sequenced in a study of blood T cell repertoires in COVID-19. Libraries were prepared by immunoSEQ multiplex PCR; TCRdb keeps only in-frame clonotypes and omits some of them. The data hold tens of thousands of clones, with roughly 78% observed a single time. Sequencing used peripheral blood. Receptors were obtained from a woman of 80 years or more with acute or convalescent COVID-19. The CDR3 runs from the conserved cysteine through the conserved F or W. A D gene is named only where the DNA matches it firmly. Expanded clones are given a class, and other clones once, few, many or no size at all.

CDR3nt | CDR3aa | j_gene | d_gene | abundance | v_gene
TGTGCCAGCAGCCAGACGGGGAATCAGCCCCAGCATTTT | CASSQTGNQPQHF | TRBJ1-5 | - | - | TRBV7-2
TGCGCCAGCAGTGTCCCGGGACAGCCCGCGGAGACCCAGTACTTC | CASSVPGQPAETQYF | TRBJ2-5 | TRBD1 | - | TRBV10-2
TGCAGCGTTGGAGACAGGGGGGCTGAAAAACTGTTTTTT | CSVGDRGAEKLFF | TRBJ1-4 | TRBD1 | - | TRBV29-1
TGCAGCGTGAGGTATAGGCGGGGAAGCTCCTACGAGCAGTACTTC | CSVRYRRGSSYEQYF | TRBJ2-7 | - | few | TRBV29-1
TGTGCCAGCAGCTCCACAGGGTACGGCAATCAGCCCCAGCATTTT | CASSSTGYGNQPQHF | TRBJ1-5 | - | - | TRBV6-5
TGTGCCATCAGTGATGGTGGGACTAGCGTCCCCGGGGAGCTGTTTTTT | CAISDGGTSVPGELFF | TRBJ2-2 | TRBD2 | - | TRBV10-3
TGCGCCAGCAGTGAGGCTAGCGGGGGCGACCAAGAGACCCAGTACTTC | CASSEASGGDQETQYF | TRBJ2-5 | TRBD2 | - | TRBV10-1
TGCGCCAGCAGTTCGGACAGGGGGTCTAGCAATCAGCCCCAGCATTTT | CASSSDRGSSNQPQHF | TRBJ1-5 | TRBD1 | - | TRBV10-2
TGTGCCAGCAGCTTGTCACAGAACACTGAAGCTTTCTTT | CASSLSQNTEAFF | TRBJ1-1 | - | few | TRBV7-9
TGTGCCACCAGCGATCGACTAGCGGCCATGGTTAATGAGCAGTTCTTC | CATSDRLAAMVNEQFF | TRBJ2-1 | TRBD2 | - | TRBV15
TGTGCCAGCAGGACCCGGGACTGGGGGGTTTTCTTT | CASRTRDWGVFF | TRBJ1-1 | - | - | TRBV6-5
TGTGCCAGCAGCCTTCAGGGGATGGGCGAGCAGTACTTC | CASSLQGMGEQYF | TRBJ2-7 | - | - | TRBV3-1/TRBV3-2
TGTGCCAGCAGCCGCCGGGACAGGGGAAACACTGAAGCTTTCTTT | CASSRRDRGNTEAFF | TRBJ1-1 | TRBD1 | few | TRBV7-2
TGCGCCAGCAGGGCAGATGATAATCAGCCCCAGCATTTT | CASRADDNQPQHF | TRBJ1-5 | - | - | TRBV5-1
TGTGCCAGCAGCTTAGCGGCAGGAAATGAAAAACTGTTTTTT | CASSLAAGNEKLFF | TRBJ1-4 | - | - | TRBV13
TGTGCCAGCAGTAGGACTAGCGGGGCTCAAGAGACCCAGTACTTC | CASSRTSGAQETQYF | TRBJ2-5 | TRBD2 | - | TRBV6-6
TGTGCCAGCAGCTACTCAGGCTCTGGAAACACCATATATTTT | CASSYSGSGNTIYF | TRBJ1-3 | - | - | TRBV7-9
TGTGCCAGCAGTTATTTAGGACAGGGGGCGAACACCGGGGAGCTGTTTTTT | CASSYLGQGANTGELFF | TRBJ2-2 | TRBD1 | - | TRBV6-2/TRBV6-3
TGTGCCAGCAGTGAATCAAACTATGGCTACACCTTC | CASSESNYGYTF | TRBJ1-2 | - | - | TRBV25-1
TGTGCCAGCAGTTTAACAGGGGGCCTAATTGGCTACACCTTC | CASSLTGGLIGYTF | TRBJ1-2 | TRBD1 | - | TRBV6-5